A single sample gave rise to the 17 T cell receptor beta chains below, sequenced in a study of blood T cells in healthy people across ages. Together with a sample-barcoded 5' primer, a J-beta primer mix was included in a second PCR lasting about 7 to 11 cycles. TCRdb fed the 5' RACE reads into MiXCR, producing one record per CDR3 protein. The table lists around 1,500,000 distinct CDR3 sequences, approximately 40% of them singletons. Sequencing was performed on blood. Every receptor here comes from a woman younger than 30 in good health.

The chain employs TRBV29-1 and TRBJ2-2; D is possibly TRBD1 or TRBD2 (5 bases each). CDR3 length equals 13 residues. CDR1 is SQVTM and CDR2 is ANQGSEA in the germline V gene. The V and J ends lost 7 bases and 4 bases respectively, with 13 bases between them. CDR3 nucleotides: TGCAGCGGGGAACGGGACGTCACCGGGGAGCTGTTTTTT. Translating it yields CSGERDVTGELFF.

The genes are TRBV20-1 and TRBJ1-2; D is undetermined. CDR3 length equals 13 residues. V was trimmed by 5 bases and J by 5 bases, leaving 15 bases between them. Per the germline V gene, CDR1 is DFQATT and CDR2 is SNEGSKA (reference sequence). The CDR3 DNA follows: TGCAGTGCTGCCGACAAGTACACTTATGGCTACACCTTC. Translating gives CSAADKYTYGYTF.

The DNA for the CDR3 is TGTGCCAGCAGTCTTGGAGGTGGTACAGTCAAATACGAGCAGTACTTC. Translating gives CASSLGGGTVKYEQYF. The rearrangement links TRBV3-1 to TRBJ2-7; D perhaps matches TRBD2 (5 bases). This CDR3 spans 16 amino acids. Germline V gene sequence: CDR1 LGHDT, CDR2 YNNKEL (reference sequence). The V gene lost 6 bases and the J gene lost 4 bases, with 22 bases spanning the gap.

This clonotype was counted between two and nine times. This chain links TRBV15 with TRBJ2-3; TRBD2 might be the D (5 bases). CDR1 and CDR2 (germline): LNHNV, YYDKDF (reference sequence). The CDR3 extends over 16 amino acids. Trimming pared 0 bases from V and 1 base from J, leaving 11 bases between. The CDR3 loop is CATSRDRGRGTDTQYF. In nucleotides, the CDR3 is TGTGCCACCAGCAGAGATCGCGGGCGGGGCACAGATACGCAGTATTTT.

The sample holds many counts of this clonotype. The V call is TRBV20-1, the J call TRBJ2-3; D possibly corresponds to TRBD2 (6 bases). Germline-derived CDR1 and CDR2 are DFQATT and SNEGSKA (reference sequence). V was cut by 1 base and J by 6 bases, with 8 bases left in between. The CDR3 is 12 residues long. CDR3 DNA sequence: TGCAGTGCTAGAGGGGACTCGGATACGCAGTATTTT. Its protein is CSARGDSDTQYF.

J is TRBJ1-6 and V is TRBV28; no clear D gene. From germline, CDR1 is MDHEN and CDR2 SYDVKM. This CDR3 has 16 amino acids. Trimming pared 5 bases from V and 0 bases from J, leaving 11 bases between. CDR3 amino acids: CASSERRSSYNSPLHF. The CDR3 coding sequence is TGTGCCAGCAGTGAAAGACGGAGCTCCTATAATTCACCCCTCCACTTT.

In its sample, this clonotype was seen many times. The chain couples TRBV6-5 to TRBJ1-1; weak D call: TRBD1 (5 bases). The CDR3 is 15 residues long. Germline V gene lookup returns CDR1 MNHEY and CDR2 SVGAGI. V shed 6 bases and J shed 5 bases, with 19 bases lying between them. The DNA of the CDR3 is TGTGCCAGCAGCTGGGGGTCTTATGTCGAGACTGAAGCTTTCTTT. Translated, it gives CASSWGSYVETEAFF.

The chain combines TRBV20-1 with TRBJ2-3, with D perhaps matching TRBD2 (6 bases). Germline V gene data show CDR1 as DFQATT and CDR2 as SNEGSKA (reference sequence). V was pared by 3 bases and J by 3 bases, with 19 bases between. CDR3 length: 16 amino acids. The CDR3 coding sequence is TGCAGTGCTAGTACGGTTCGGGGAGGATTGACAGATACGCAGTATTTT. It encodes CSASTVRGGLTDTQYF.

J is TRBJ2-1 and V is TRBV9; the D is unclear. The CDR3 is made up of 16 amino acids. Trimming pared 4 bases from V and 4 bases from J, leaving 18 bases between. Germline-derived CDR1 and CDR2 are SGDLS and YYNGEE. CDR3 sequence reads: CASSPRFYDAYNEQFF. CDR3 in DNA: TGTGCCAGCAGCCCCAGGTTCTACGACGCTTACAATGAGCAGTTCTTC.

The J gene is TRBJ2-1, the V gene TRBV5-5; D may be TRBD1 or TRBD2 (5 bases each). The germline V gene has CDR1 SGHKS and CDR2 YYEKEE (reference sequence). V was clipped by 3 bases and J by 10 bases, with 23 bases between them. This CDR3 region has 16 residues. In DNA form, the CDR3 reads TGTGCCAGCAGCTGGCTTCACGGGGCTTCTTCAGGCGAGCAGTTCTTC. It is translated as CASSWLHGASSGEQFF.

This clonotype was found many times. The V call is TRBV29-1, the J call TRBJ2-7; unclear D gene. V gave up 1 base and J gave up 0 bases, with 16 bases separating them. Looked up from germline, CDR1 is SQVTM and CDR2 is ANQGSEA. This CDR3 has 16 residues. The CDR3 reads CSVEGDPLISSYEQYF. The CDR3 nucleotides are TGCAGCGTTGAAGGAGACCCTCTAATTAGCTCCTACGAGCAGTACTTC.

V is TRBV10-2 and J is TRBJ2-7, with a possible D match to TRBD2 (5 bases). V shed 7 bases and J shed 0 bases, with 13 bases lying between them. The CDR3 has 14 residues. Germline V gives CDR1 WSHSY, CDR2 SAAADI. The CDR3 region has the DNA TGCGCCAGCAAACTGACGGGGAGCTCCTACGAGCAGTACTTC. Protein product: CASKLTGSSYEQYF.

The chain employs TRBV7-9 and TRBJ2-7; D gene ambiguous. This CDR3 has 13 residues. Germline V gene data show CDR1 as SEHNR and CDR2 as FQNEAQ (reference sequence). Trimming pared 6 bases from V and 2 bases from J, leaving 11 bases between. Here the CDR3 reads CASRPGSTYEQYF. In DNA form, the CDR3 reads TGTGCCAGCAGACCTGGGTCAACCTACGAGCAGTACTTC. Full variable domain (remainder filled in from reference TRBV7-9 and TRBJ2-7): DTGVSQNPRHKITKRGQNVTFRCDPISEHNRLYWYRQTLGQGPEFLTYFQNEAQLEKSRLLSDRFSAERPKGSFSTLEIQRTEQGDSAMYLCASRPGSTYEQYFGPGTRLTVT.

Only a few counts were recorded for this clonotype. This chain uses TRBV29-1 with TRBJ1-4; D uncertain. CDR1 is SQVTM, CDR2 ANQGSEA, per germline. V gave up 4 bases and J gave up 6 bases, with 9 bases separating them. The CDR3 extends over 12 amino acids. Here the CDR3 DNA reads TGCAGCGTTGGGGGAGGTGATGAAAAACTGTTTTTT. The encoded protein is CSVGGGDEKLFF.

This chain links TRBV4-1 with TRBJ2-6, with D tentatively TRBD2 (5 bases). The CDR3 sequence is 20 residues long. The V gene lost 4 bases and the J gene lost 1 base, with 23 bases spanning the gap. The germline V gene has CDR1 MGHRA and CDR2 YSYEKL. As DNA, the CDR3 is TGCGCCAGCAGCCTTGGAAAAGGTCCGGGAATAAAATCTGGGGCCAACGTCCTGACTTTC. Protein product: CASSLGKGPGIKSGANVLTF.

This sequence joins TRBV20-1 and TRBJ2-1; weak D call: TRBD2 (6 bases). The CDR3 spans 11 residues. Germline V gives CDR1 DFQATT, CDR2 SNEGSKA (reference sequence). Trimming pared 5 bases from V and 6 bases from J, leaving 8 bases between. The CDR3 nucleotides are TGCAGTGCTTGGGAGGTCAATGAGCAGTTCTTC. This encodes CSAWEVNEQFF.

This clonotype was counted only a few times. The genes are TRBV4-2 and TRBJ2-7, with TRBD2 identical over 7 bases. V shed 3 bases, J shed 6 bases, and the junction held 11 bases outside the gene matches. CDR1 and CDR2 (germline): LGHNA, YNFKEQ. CDR3 length equals 15 residues. This chain's CDR3 is CASSQARDYGSEQYF. The DNA of the CDR3 is TGTGCCAGCAGCCAGGCCCGGGACTACGGTTCCGAGCAGTACTTC.